Given below is one TCR beta chain in context. This specimen belongs to a study of blood T cells in healthy people across ages. Primers used in a second PCR of roughly 7 to 11 cycles were a sample-barcoded 5' primer and a J-beta primer mix. TCRdb analysed the 5' RACE reads with MiXCR anew, one entry per CDR3 protein. The table includes over 1,200,000 distinct CDR3 sequences, roughly 60% detected once. The CDR3 runs 16 residues. Germline CDR1 and CDR2: DFQATT and SNEGSKA (reference sequence). The trim removed 5 bases at V and 3 bases at J, leaving 11 bases unmatched. The origin of this receptor is a man between 18 and 35 years old in good health. The chain couples TRBV20-1 to TRBJ2-7, with TRBD2 matching over 12 bases. Source material: blood. CDR3 loop: CSAPKTSGGLLYEQYF. CDR3 in DNA: TGCAGTGCTCCTAAGACTAGCGGGGGCCTCCTCTACGAGCAGTACTTC.